Sequencing of this T cell receptor beta chain was carried out in a study of immune characterization of retroperitoneal liposarcoma. Per germline, CDR1 SGHTA and CDR2 FQGNSA. There are 15 residues in the CDR3. A single record per CDR3 protein comes from TCRdb applying MiXCR to the PCR reads. Here the sample spans about 11,000 distinct CDR3 sequences, approximately 24% being singletons. This clonotype was seen only a few times. Input material: blood. This rearrangement joins TRBV7-2 to TRBJ2-5; 7 bases fit TRBD2. The J call is doubtful: the DNA matches TRBJ2-7 better. The receptor was derived from a female donor with retroperitoneal liposarcoma. CDR3 sequence reads: CASSLKPSGTHEQYF. CDR3 nucleotide sequence: TGTGCCAGCAGCTTAAAGCCTAGCGGTACTCACGAGCAGTACTTC.